The clone carrying this T cell receptor (beta chain) was recorded once. TCRdb reanalysed the RT-PCR reads using MiXCR and keeps one entry per CDR3 protein. The table has 150,000 to 200,000 distinct CDR3 sequences, 10% to 15% seen once. These data belong to a study of response to subunit inactivated influenza vaccine. CDR1 MNHEY and CDR2 SMNVEV come from the germline V gene (reference sequence). J lost 4 bases, V lost 6 bases, and 12 bases had no gene match. The CDR3 has 16 residues. These data were likewise used in another study, on T cells expressing NK-cell markers. That work adds: What made the TCR beta cDNA was 5'RACE template switching with UMIs. The sequencing cohort of eight donors included seven HCMV-seropositive individuals and one seronegative individual. In a few donors, dominant clonotypes made up about 25-65% of CD3+CD56-NKG2C+ cells.

This sequence originates from a man in his fifties or sixties who received an inactivated influenza vaccine. This material consisted of CD8+ T cells sorted from PBMCs, taken 12 days after vaccination. The chain recombines TRBV27 with TRBJ2-1, with TRBD2 identical over 7 bases. In DNA form, the CDR3 reads TGTGCCAGCAGGGTCTTCGGGGCGGGGGTTTACAATGAGCAGTTCTTC. It codes for CASRVFGAGVYNEQFF.